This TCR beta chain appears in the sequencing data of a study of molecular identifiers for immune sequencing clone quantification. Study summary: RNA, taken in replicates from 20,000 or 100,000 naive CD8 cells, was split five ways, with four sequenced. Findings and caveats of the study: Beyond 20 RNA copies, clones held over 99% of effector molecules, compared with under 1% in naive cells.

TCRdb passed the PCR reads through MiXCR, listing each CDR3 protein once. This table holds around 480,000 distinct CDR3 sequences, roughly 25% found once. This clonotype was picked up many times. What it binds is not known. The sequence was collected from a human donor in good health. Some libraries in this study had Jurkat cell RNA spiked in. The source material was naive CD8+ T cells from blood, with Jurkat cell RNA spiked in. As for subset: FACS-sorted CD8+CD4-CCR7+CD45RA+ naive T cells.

The CDR3 sequence: CASSLDLGFSSYEQYF. DNA for the CDR3: TGTGCCAGCAGTTTAGACCTGGGGTTTAGCTCCTACGAGCAGTACTTC. The chain combines TRBV28 with TRBJ2-7; D unclear. This CDR3 contains 16 residues. Germline V CDR1 and CDR2: MDHEN, SYDVKM. With 2 bases removed from V and 0 bases from J, the gap between germline ends came to 14 bases.